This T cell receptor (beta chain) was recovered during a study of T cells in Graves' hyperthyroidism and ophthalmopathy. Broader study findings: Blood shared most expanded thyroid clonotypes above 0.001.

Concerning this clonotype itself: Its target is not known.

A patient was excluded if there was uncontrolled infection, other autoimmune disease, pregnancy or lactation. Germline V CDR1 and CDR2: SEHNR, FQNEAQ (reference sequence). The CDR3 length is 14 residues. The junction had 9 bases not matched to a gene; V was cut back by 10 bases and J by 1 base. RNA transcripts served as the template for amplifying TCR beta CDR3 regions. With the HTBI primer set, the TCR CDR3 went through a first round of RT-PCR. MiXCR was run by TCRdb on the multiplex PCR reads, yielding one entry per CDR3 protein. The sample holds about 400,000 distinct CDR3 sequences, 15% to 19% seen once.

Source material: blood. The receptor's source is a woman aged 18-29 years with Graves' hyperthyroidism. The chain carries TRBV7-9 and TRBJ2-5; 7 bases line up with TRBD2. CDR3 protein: CAIAQRGGQETQYF. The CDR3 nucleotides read TGTGCCATAGCCCAGCGGGGAGGCCAAGAGACCCAGTACTTC. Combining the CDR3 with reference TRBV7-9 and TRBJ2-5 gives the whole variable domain DTGVSQNPRHKITKRGQNVTFRCDPISEHNRLYWYRQTLGQGPEFLTYFQNEAQLEKSRLLSDRFSAERPKGSFSTLEIQRTEQGDSAMYLCAIAQRGGQETQYFGPGTRLLVL.